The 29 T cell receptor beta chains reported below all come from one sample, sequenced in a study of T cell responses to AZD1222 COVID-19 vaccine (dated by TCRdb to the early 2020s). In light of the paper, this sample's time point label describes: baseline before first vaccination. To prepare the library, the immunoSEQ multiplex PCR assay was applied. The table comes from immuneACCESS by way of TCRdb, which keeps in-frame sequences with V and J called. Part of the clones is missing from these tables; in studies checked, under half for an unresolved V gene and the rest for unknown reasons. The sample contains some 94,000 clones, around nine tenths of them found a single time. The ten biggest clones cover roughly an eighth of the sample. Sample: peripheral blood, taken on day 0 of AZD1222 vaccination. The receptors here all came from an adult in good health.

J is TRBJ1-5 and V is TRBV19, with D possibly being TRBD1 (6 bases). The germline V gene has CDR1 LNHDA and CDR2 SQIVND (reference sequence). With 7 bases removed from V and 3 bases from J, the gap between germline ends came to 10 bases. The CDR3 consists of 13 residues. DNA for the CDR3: TGTGCCAGTACCTGGGACACCAATCAGCCCCAGCATTTT. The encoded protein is CASTWDTNQPQHF.

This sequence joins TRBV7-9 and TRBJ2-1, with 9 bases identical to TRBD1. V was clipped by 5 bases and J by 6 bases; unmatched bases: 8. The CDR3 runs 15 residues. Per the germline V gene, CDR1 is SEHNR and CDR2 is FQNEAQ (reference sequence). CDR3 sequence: CASSIGDRARNEQFF. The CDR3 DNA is TGTGCCAGCAGCATTGGGGACAGGGCTCGCAATGAGCAGTTCTTC.

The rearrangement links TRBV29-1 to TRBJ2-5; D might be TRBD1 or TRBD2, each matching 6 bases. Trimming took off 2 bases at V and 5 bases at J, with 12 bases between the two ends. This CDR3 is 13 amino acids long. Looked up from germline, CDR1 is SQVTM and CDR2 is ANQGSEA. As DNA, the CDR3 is TGCAGCGTTGAAATAGGGGGGCGGGAGACCCAGTACTTC. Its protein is CSVEIGGRETQYF.

The CDR3 DNA reads TGTGCCAGCAGCTTCACAGGGGGCCAGGGCACTGAAGCTTTCTTT. Translating it yields CASSFTGGQGTEAFF. The V gene is TRBV7-8, the J gene TRBJ1-1, with 9 bases fitting TRBD1. The trim removed 3 bases at V and 4 bases at J, leaving 6 bases unmatched. Germline V CDR1 and CDR2: SGHVS, FQNEAQ. The CDR3 is made up of 15 amino acids.

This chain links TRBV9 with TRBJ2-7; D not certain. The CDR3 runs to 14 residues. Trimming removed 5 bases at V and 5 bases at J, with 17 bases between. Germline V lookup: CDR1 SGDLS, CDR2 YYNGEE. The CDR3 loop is CASSPRLVVDEQYF. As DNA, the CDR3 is TGTGCCAGCAGTCCGCGGTTAGTCGTCGACGAGCAGTACTTC.

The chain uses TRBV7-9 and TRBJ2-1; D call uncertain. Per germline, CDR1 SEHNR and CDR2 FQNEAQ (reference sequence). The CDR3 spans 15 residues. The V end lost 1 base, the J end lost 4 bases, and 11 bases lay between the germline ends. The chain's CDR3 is CASSLVPSLYNEQFF. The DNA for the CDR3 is TGTGCCAGCAGCTTAGTTCCATCCTTGTACAATGAGCAGTTCTTC.

The CDR3: CASSLAGHSRSNYGYTF. DNA for the CDR3: TGTGCCAGCAGCTTGGCGGGACACTCCAGGAGCAACTATGGCTACACCTTC. This chain joins TRBV5-8 and TRBJ1-2; tentative D call: TRBD1 (6 bases). Per germline, CDR1 SGHTS and CDR2 YDEGEE. V lost 0 bases to trimming and J lost 2 bases, with 17 bases between them. CDR3 length: 17 amino acids.

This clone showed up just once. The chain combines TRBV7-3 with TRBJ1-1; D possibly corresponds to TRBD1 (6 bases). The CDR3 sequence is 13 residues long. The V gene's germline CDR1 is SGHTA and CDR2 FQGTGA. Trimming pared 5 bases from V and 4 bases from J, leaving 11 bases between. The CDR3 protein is CASSAQGGTEAFF. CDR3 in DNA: TGTGCCAGCAGCGCACAGGGAGGCACTGAAGCTTTCTTT.

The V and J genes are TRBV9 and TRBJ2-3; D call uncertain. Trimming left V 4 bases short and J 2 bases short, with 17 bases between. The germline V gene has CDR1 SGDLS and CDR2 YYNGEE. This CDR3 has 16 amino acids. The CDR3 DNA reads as TGTGCCAGCAGCAGACGACGGTATGGGGACACAGATACGCAGTATTTT. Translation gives CASSRRRYGDTDTQYF.

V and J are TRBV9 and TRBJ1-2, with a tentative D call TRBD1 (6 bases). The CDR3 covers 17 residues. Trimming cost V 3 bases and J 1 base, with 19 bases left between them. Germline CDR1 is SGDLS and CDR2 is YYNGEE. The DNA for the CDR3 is TGTGCCAGCAGCGCGAGCCCTAGGACAGAGGTTAACTATGGCTACACCTTC. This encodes CASSASPRTEVNYGYTF. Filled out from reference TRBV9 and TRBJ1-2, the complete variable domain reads DSGVTQTPKHLITATGQRVTLRCSPRSGDLSVYWYQQSLDQGLQFLIQYYNGEERAKGNILERFSAQQFPDLHSELNLSSLELGDSALYFCASSASPRTEVNYGYTFGSGTRLTVV.

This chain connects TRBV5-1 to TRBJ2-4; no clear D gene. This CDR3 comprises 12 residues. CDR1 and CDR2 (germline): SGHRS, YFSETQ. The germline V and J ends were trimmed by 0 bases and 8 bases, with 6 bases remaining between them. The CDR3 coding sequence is TGCGCCAGCAGCTTGGGGGGTGACATTCAGTACTTC. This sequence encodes CASSLGGDIQYF. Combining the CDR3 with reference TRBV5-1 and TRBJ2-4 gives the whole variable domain KAGVTQTPRYLIKTRGQQVTLSCSPISGHRSVSWYQQTPGQGLQFLFEYFSETQRNKGNFPGRFSGRQFSNSRSEMNVSTLELGDSALYLCASSLGGDIQYFGAGTRLSVL.

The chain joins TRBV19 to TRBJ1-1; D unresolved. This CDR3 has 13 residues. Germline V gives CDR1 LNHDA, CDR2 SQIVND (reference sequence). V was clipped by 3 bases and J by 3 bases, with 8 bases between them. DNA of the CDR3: TGTGCCAGTAGTATCGGTGGGTACACTGAAGCTTTCTTT. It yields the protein CASSIGGYTEAFF. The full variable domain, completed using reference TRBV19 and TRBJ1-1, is DGGITQSPKYLFRKEGQNVTLSCEQNLNHDAMYWYRQDPGQGLRLIYYSQIVNDFQKGDIAEGYSVSREKKESFPLTVTSAQKNPTAFYLCASSIGGYTEAFFGQGTRLTVV.

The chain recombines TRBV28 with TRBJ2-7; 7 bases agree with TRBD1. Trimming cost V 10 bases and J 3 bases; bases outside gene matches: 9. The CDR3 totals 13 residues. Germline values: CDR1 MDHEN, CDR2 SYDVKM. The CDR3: CATTPGQNYEQYF. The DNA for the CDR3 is TGTGCCACTACACCGGGACAGAACTACGAGCAGTACTTC.

The CDR3 loop reads CASSFGGGAETQYF. The CDR3 DNA reads as TGTGCCAGCAGTTTCGGTGGGGGTGCAGAGACCCAGTACTTC. The chain is built from TRBV6-6 and TRBJ2-5; D possibly uses TRBD1 or TRBD2 (5 bases each). Germline-derived CDR1 and CDR2 are MNHNY and SVGAGI (reference sequence). CDR3 size: 14 residues. With 4 bases removed from V and 4 bases from J, the gap between germline ends came to 13 bases.

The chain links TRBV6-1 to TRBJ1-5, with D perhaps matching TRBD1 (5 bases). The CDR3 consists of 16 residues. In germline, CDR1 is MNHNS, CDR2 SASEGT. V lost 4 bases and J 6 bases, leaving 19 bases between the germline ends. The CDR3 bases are TGTGCCAGCAGTGGGACGGCTTGGGGGAGTAGTCAGCCCCAGCATTTT. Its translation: CASSGTAWGSSQPQHF.

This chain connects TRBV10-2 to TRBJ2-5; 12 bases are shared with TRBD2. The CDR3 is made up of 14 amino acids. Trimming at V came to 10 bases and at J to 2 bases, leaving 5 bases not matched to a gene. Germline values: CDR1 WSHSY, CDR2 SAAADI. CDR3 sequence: CATRLAGDQETQYF. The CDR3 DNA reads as TGCGCCACACGACTAGCGGGAGATCAAGAGACCCAGTACTTC.

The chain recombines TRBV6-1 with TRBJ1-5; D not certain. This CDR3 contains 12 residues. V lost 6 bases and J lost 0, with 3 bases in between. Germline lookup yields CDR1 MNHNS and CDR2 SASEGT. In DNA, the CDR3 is TGTGCCAGCAGAAGTAGCAATCAGCCCCAGCATTTT. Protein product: CASRSSNQPQHF.

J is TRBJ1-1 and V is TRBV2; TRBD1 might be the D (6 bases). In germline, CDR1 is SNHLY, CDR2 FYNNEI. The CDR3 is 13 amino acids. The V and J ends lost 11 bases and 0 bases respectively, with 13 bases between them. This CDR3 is CAGRTAMNTEAFF. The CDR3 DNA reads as TGTGCCGGTAGGACAGCAATGAACACTGAAGCTTTCTTT.

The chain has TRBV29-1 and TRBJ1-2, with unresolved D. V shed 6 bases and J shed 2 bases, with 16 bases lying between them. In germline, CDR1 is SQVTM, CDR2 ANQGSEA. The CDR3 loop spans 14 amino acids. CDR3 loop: CSVRVYTTNYGYTF. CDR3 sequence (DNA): TGCAGCGTCCGCGTTTACACGACAAACTATGGCTACACCTTC.

As DNA, the CDR3 is TGTGCCAGCAGCTTAGTCTTGAAGGGACGCAATCAGCCCCAGCATTTT. This gives the protein CASSLVLKGRNQPQHF. The V call is TRBV7-9, the J call TRBJ1-5; maybe TRBD1 (5 bases). V lost 1 base to trimming and J lost 2 bases, with 12 bases between them. The CDR3 totals 16 residues. Germline CDR1 SEHNR, CDR2 FQNEAQ (reference sequence). The full variable domain, in which reference TRBV7-9 and TRBJ1-5 provide the parts outside the CDR3, is DTGVSQNPRHKITKRGQNVTFRCDPISEHNRLYWYRQTLGQGPEFLTYFQNEAQLEKSRLLSDRFSAERPKGSFSTLEIQRTEQGDSAMYLCASSLVLKGRNQPQHFGDGTRLSIL.

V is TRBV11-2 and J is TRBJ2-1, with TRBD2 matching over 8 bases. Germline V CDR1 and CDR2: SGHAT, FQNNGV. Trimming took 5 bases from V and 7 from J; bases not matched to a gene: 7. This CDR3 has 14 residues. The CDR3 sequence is CASSPRASGNEQFF. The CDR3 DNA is TGTGCCAGCAGCCCTAGGGCTAGCGGGAATGAGCAGTTCTTC. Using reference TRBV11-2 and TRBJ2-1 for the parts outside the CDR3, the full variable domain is EAGVAQSPRYKIIEKRQSVAFWCNPISGHATLYWYQQILGQGPKLLIQFQNNGVVDDSQLPKDRFSAERLKGVDSTLKIQPAKLEDSAVYLCASSPRASGNEQFFGPGTRLTVL.

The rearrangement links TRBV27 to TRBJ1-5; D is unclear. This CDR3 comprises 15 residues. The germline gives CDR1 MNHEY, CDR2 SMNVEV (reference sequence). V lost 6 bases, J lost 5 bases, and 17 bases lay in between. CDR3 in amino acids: CASRSGTGKDQPQHF. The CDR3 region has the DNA TGTGCCAGCAGGTCGGGCACGGGCAAGGATCAGCCCCAGCATTTT.

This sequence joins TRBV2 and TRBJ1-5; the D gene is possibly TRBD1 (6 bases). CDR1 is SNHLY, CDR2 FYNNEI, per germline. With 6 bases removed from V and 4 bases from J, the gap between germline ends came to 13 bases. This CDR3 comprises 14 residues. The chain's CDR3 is CASRPTGLNQPQHF. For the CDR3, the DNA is TGTGCCAGCAGACCAACAGGGTTGAATCAGCCCCAGCATTTT.

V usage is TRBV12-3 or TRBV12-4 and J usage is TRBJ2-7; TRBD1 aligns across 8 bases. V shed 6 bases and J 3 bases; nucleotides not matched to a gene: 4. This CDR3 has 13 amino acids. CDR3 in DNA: TGTGCCAGCAGATCCGGGACAGGCTACGAGCAGTACTTC. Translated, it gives CASRSGTGYEQYF.

The CDR3, as DNA: TGTGCCAGTAGTACCCAGAAGAACACCGGGGAGCTGTTTTTT. It encodes CASSTQKNTGELFF. This chain connects TRBV19 to TRBJ2-2; D gene uncertain. Looked up from germline, CDR1 is LNHDA and CDR2 is SQIVND (reference sequence). CDR3 length equals 14 residues. V was pared by 4 bases and J by 1 base, with 7 bases between.

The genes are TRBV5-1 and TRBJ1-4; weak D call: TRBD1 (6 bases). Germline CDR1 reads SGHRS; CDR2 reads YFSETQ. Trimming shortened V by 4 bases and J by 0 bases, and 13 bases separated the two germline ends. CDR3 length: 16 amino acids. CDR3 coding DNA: TGCGCCAGCAGCGTAGGGACATTCTCAACTAATGAAAAACTGTTTTTT. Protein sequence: CASSVGTFSTNEKLFF.

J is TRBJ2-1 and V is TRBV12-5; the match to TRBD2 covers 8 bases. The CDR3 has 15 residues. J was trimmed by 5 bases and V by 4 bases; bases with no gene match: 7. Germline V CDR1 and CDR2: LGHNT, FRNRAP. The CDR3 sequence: CASGSRGAGDNEQFF. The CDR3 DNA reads TGTGCTAGTGGTTCCAGAGGAGCGGGGGACAATGAGCAGTTCTTC.

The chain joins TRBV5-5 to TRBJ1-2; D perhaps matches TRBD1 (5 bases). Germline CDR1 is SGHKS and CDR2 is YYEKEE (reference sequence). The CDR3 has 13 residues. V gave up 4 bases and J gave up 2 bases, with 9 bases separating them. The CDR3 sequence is CASSVTVNYGYTF. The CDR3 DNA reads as TGTGCCAGCAGCGTGACAGTAAACTATGGCTACACCTTC.

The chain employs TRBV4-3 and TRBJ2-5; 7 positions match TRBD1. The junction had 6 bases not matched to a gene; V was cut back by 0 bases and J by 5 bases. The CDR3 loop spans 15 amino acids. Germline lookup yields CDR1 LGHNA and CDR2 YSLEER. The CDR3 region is CASSQEIRGGETQYF. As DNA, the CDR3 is TGCGCCAGCAGCCAAGAGATTCGAGGGGGCGAGACCCAGTACTTC.